This T cell receptor (beta chain) derives from a study of OX40 agonist ivuxolimab in advanced cancers. For the study in its entirety: Ivuxolimab, which targeted the costimulatory receptor OX40 (CD134), was an agonistic, fully human IgG2 monoclonal antibody. Of the roughly 52 patients in dose escalation, some 20 had hepatocellular carcinoma, approximately 15 had melanoma, 9 had renal cell carcinoma and 9 had head and neck cancer. Prior anti-PD-1, anti-PD-L1 or anti-CTLA-4 therapy was permitted, and checkpoint inhibitors had been received by more than 35% of dose-escalation patients. Intravenous ivuxolimab was administered to patients every 2 weeks at six dose levels: 0.01, 0.1, 0.3, 1.5, 3 and 10 mg/kg. In the dose-escalation cohort, 82.7% of patients were male, and the mean age was approximately 64 years, with a range of roughly 23 to 85. The purpose of peripheral TCRbeta sequencing was to test whether ivuxolimab changed TCR sequence diversity and led to clonal T-cell expansion. The paper covers the monotherapy dose-escalation part of the phase I ivuxolimab trial, which included N of about 50 patients. Partial responses were achieved by three dose-escalation patients, of whom one had hepatocellular carcinoma and two had cutaneous melanoma.

Findings and caveats that apply to the study as a whole: On average, CD8+ T cells showed more expanded clones than CD4+ T cells after ivuxolimab. Which antigens the clonally expanded peripheral T cells were specific for was not determined. At doses of 0.1 to 3.0 mg/kg, clonal expansion of both CD4+ and CD8+ T cells in blood was seen between baseline and week 6. In the 0.1-3.0 mg/kg groups, partial responders were among the patients with the lowest normalized peripheral clonal expansion, particularly in CD8+ T cells. Low levels of normalized T-cell clonal expansion were also shown by some nonresponding patients.

A note on this clone: There is no known antigen for this receptor. It has no much larger one-base neighbor in the sample; base qualities were not kept.

A distance of 16 bases separates the germline ends of V and J, which lose 9 bases and 0 bases respectively. Including the terminal cysteine and phenylalanine, the CDR3 comprises 15 residues. Solely the CDR3 DNA is kept, with 45 bases framed from the first base. The germline V gene (reference sequence) provides CDR1 LNHNV and CDR2 YYDKDF. To sequence the TCRbeta CDR3 region, genomic DNA was isolated from the sorted cells. The immunoSEQ Assay was used for sequencing of TCRbeta CDR3 regions. TCRdb re-hosts the immuneACCESS table, in-frame sequences only. Its copies lack some clones; in the studies checked, an unresolved V gene accounts for under half of them, and the cause for the rest is not known. This sample holds around 56,000 clones; roughly 91% were observed only once. Clones ranked in the top ten supply around 1.5% of the sample. Patients with autoimmune disease history or receiving systemic immunosuppression were excluded from the trial. In every dose cohort, peripheral blood was drawn for TCR sequencing at baseline, cycle 4 day 1, and cycle 7 day 1. The samples were drawn from a first-in-human, open-label, multicenter phase I dose-escalation trial of ivuxolimab. The trial enrolled adults with locally advanced or metastatic head and neck squamous cell, hepatocellular, melanoma or renal cell carcinoma. Before TCR sequencing, CD4+ and CD8+ T cells were separately sorted from peripheral blood.

The sample consisted of CD4+ or CD8+ T cells sorted from blood, taken in a trial of the OX40 agonist ivuxolimab. The clonotype originates from an adult with an advanced solid tumor such as melanoma, head and neck, liver or kidney cancer. The chain couples TRBV15 to TRBJ2-3; the D region possibly corresponds to TRBD2 (5 bases align). The encoded CDR3 is CATQRAASSTDTQYF. The nucleotide sequence is given as TGTGCCACGCAGCGAGCGGCCTCTAGCACAGATACGCAGTATTTT.